This T cell receptor (beta chain) was identified during a study of shared clonotypes between healthy human individuals. Using immunoSEQ multiplex PCR, the repertoire was profiled, and TCRdb retains in-frame clones only, with some absent. The sample contains hundreds of thousands of clones, just over 95% of which appear only once. The CDR3 is 14 residues long. The ends were cut back, 6 bases at V and 4 bases at J, with 14 bases in the middle. Germline V gene lookup returns CDR1 MGHDK and CDR2 SYGVNS. The specimen was memory CD8+ T cells sorted from blood. Specified subset: CD45RO+ cells pooled with CCR7-negative TemRA cells. This chain uses TRBV25-1 with TRBJ2-3; TRBD2 is a possible D gene (5 bases). This clonotype was sampled from a young man in good health. As DNA, the CDR3 is TGTGCCAGCAGCAACTCTCGACTATCAGATACGCAGTATTTT. Translation: CASSNSRLSDTQYF.